This T cell receptor beta chain stems from a study of identical twins. Study outcomes and limitations: High-abundance cord blood beta clonotypes had fewer insertions; memory repertoires showed none. Sharing of beta out-of-frame sequences by twins showed a weaker excess.

TCRdb reprocessed the 5' RACE reads with MiXCR, giving one entry per CDR3 protein. The repertoire holds 1.5 million to 2 million distinct CDR3 sequences, with about 30% as singletons. Details on this clonotype: The antigen is unknown.

Trimming removed 4 bases at V and 4 bases at J, with 13 bases between. Per germline, CDR1 MGHRA and CDR2 YSYEKL. CDR3 length: 14 residues. This chain links TRBV4-1 with TRBJ1-1; weak D call: TRBD1 (5 bases). The clonotype comes from a newborn girl in good health. The sample comprised cord blood. The CDR3 here is CASSLLGGSTEAFF. The CDR3 DNA is TGCGCCAGCAGCCTACTCGGGGGTTCCACTGAAGCTTTCTTT.